A selection of T cell receptor beta chains follows, all from one sample in a study of shared clonotypes between healthy human individuals. Only in-frame clones appear in the TCRdb table, and some are missing; sequencing was by immunoSEQ multiplex PCR. Here the sample spans hundreds of thousands of clones, about 90% being singletons. The sample comprised naive CD8+ T cells sorted from blood. The receptor source for this set is a man aged 25-45 years in good health. Both conserved end residues are part of each CDR3. The D gene is left open where the match is weak. Expanded clones get a size class; other rows say once, few or many, or leave the size out.

CDR3 DNA	CDR3 protein	CDR3 length	V gene	J gene	D gene	clone size
TGCGCCAGCAGCGGGACCCTCTCTGGAAACACCATATATTTT	CASSGTLSGNTIYF	14	TRBV4-1	TRBJ1-3	-	-
TGCGCCAGCAGCCCTAGGACAGCTGGGCGGGACACCATATATTTT	CASSPRTAGRDTIYF	15	TRBV4-1	TRBJ1-3	-	-
TGTGCCAGCAGCCGAAGACAGGGACTTCTCTACGAGCAGTACTTC	CASSRRQGLLYEQYF	15	TRBV28	TRBJ2-7	-	-
TGCGCCAGCAGTGTCGGCGGTGAAGCTTTCTTT	CASSVGGEAFF	11	TRBV4-1	TRBJ1-1	-	-
TGCAGCGTCGAGGACACCTACGAGCAGTACTTC	CSVEDTYEQYF	11	TRBV29-1	TRBJ2-7	-	-
TGTGCCAGCAGCTTCGTGGGGGCACTTAGCAATCAGCCCCAGCATTTT	CASSFVGALSNQPQHF	16	TRBV7-9	TRBJ1-5	-	-
TGTGCCATCAGTGACCCGCCGCGGGTGCTTTACGAGCAGTACTTC	CAISDPPRVLYEQYF	15	TRBV10-3	TRBJ2-7	-	-
TGTGCCAGTAGTATGGGAAATCAGCCCCAGCATTTT	CASSMGNQPQHF	12	TRBV19	TRBJ1-5	-	-
TGTGCCAGCAGCTTAGAGCCCAAGTACGAGCAGTACTTC	CASSLEPKYEQYF	13	TRBV7-6	TRBJ2-7	-	-
TGTGCCAGCAGCTCCTCCGGGACAGGGGTCAGGCAGCCCCAGCATTTT	CASSSSGTGVRQPQHF	16	TRBV7-4	TRBJ1-5	TRBD1	-
TGTGCCAGCAGCTTGACAGGGGAGGGCTACACCTTC	CASSLTGEGYTF	12	TRBV13	TRBJ1-2	TRBD1	-
TGTGCCAGCAGTCCTACAAACAGGGGTTATCAGCCCCAGCATTTT	CASSPTNRGYQPQHF	15	TRBV10-3	TRBJ1-5	TRBD1	once
TGTGCCACCAGCAGAGATTATAGGTGGACAGGGAGAGCTAACTATGGCTACACCTTC	CATSRDYRWTGRANYGYTF	19	TRBV15	TRBJ1-2	TRBD1	-
TGTGCCAGCAGCTTAGGACAGTCGGCTAATGAAAAACTGTTTTTT	CASSLGQSANEKLFF	15	TRBV7-2	TRBJ1-4	-	-
TGTGCCAGCAGCTTAGAAGGCGGCCAGTACTTC	CASSLEGGQYF	11	TRBV7-9	TRBJ2-5	-	-
TGTGCCGGCAGCATGACAGGGGGCTACGAGCAGTACTTC	CAGSMTGGYEQYF	13	TRBV7-9	TRBJ2-7	TRBD1	-
TGTGCCAGCAGCCTGACTAGCTCTGGCGAGCAGTACTTC	CASSLTSSGEQYF	13	TRBV27	TRBJ2-7	TRBD2	-
TGTGCCAGCAGCCCGGAACGGTTGGGACTCGCTTACAATGAGCAGTTCTTC	CASSPERLGLAYNEQFF	17	TRBV5-4	TRBJ2-1	-	-
TGTGCCAGCAGCTTAGAAGGGACTAGGTCGTACAATGAGCAGTTCTTC	CASSLEGTRSYNEQFF	16	TRBV13	TRBJ2-1	TRBD2	-
TGTGCCAGCAGTGACTCGATTACCCTCACCGGGACTAGCGGGAGGGCACACTACAATGAGCAGTTCTTC	CASSDSITLTGTSGRAHYNEQFF	23	TRBV6-4	TRBJ2-1	TRBD2	-
TGTGCCAGCAGCCAGAGGCTAGCGGATGAAGAGACCCAGTACTTC	CASSQRLADEETQYF	15	TRBV7-8	TRBJ2-5	TRBD2	-
TGTGCCAGCAGCACAGGGGGCGGCCTCTACGAGCAGTACTTC	CASSTGGGLYEQYF	14	TRBV9	TRBJ2-7	TRBD1	-
TGTGCCAGCAGCACCACCGGGGGGTATCTGTTTTTT	CASSTTGGYLFF	12	TRBV7-9	TRBJ1-4	-	-
TGTGCCAGCAGCTTAGGGCGGGCAGATCAAGAGACCCAGTACTTC	CASSLGRADQETQYF	15	TRBV11-3	TRBJ2-5	-	-
TGTGCCATCAGTGAGGAGCGGGATACCAATGAGCAGTTCTTC	CAISEERDTNEQFF	14	TRBV10-3	TRBJ2-1	TRBD2	-
TGTGCCAGCAGTTGGGGCAGAAATACAGATACGCAGTATTTT	CASSWGRNTDTQYF	14	TRBV27	TRBJ2-3	-	-
TGTGCCAGCAGCGTAGACACGGGAGGGCCGTCCTACAATGAGCAGTTCTTC	CASSVDTGGPSYNEQFF	17	TRBV9	TRBJ2-1	TRBD2	-
TGTGCCAGTAGTGCCCCACGTGGCTACACCTTC	CASSAPRGYTF	11	TRBV19	TRBJ1-2	-	-
TGTGCCAGCAGCTTAGTCCTAGCGGGAGAGGGGGCCTACGAGCAGTACTTC	CASSLVLAGEGAYEQYF	17	TRBV12-1	TRBJ2-7	-	once
TGCGCCACCGAAGACAGGATAACGATCGCTGAAGCTTTCTTT	CATEDRITIAEAFF	14	TRBV10-2	TRBJ1-1	-	-
TGTGCCAGCAGTTTATTTGGGTCCTCGGGCTCCTACAATGAGCAGTTCTTC	CASSLFGSSGSYNEQFF	17	TRBV28	TRBJ2-1	-	-
TGTGCCACCCGGACAGGGGTTAACACCGGGGAGCTGTTTTTT	CATRTGVNTGELFF	14	TRBV9	TRBJ2-2	TRBD1	-
TGTGCTAGCAAACTGACAGGTTACAATGAGCAGTTCTTC	CASKLTGYNEQFF	13	TRBV12-5	TRBJ2-1	-	-
TGCAGCGTTGAACTACTAGCGGGGGTTGCCTACGAGCAGTACTTC	CSVELLAGVAYEQYF	15	TRBV29-1	TRBJ2-7	TRBD2	-
TGTGCCAGCAGCTTGCAGGGGGCTGGCGACTTC	CASSLQGAGDF	11	TRBV7-9	TRBJ2-5	TRBD1	-
TGTGCCAGCAGTAATACGGGACTAGCGGGACCAGACGAAGAGACCCAGTACTTC	CASSNTGLAGPDEETQYF	18	TRBV28	TRBJ2-5	TRBD2	-
TGTGCCAGTAGCTGGGGGCTTGGCAATCAGCCCCAGCATTTT	CASSWGLGNQPQHF	14	TRBV19	TRBJ1-5	-	-
TGTGCCAGCAGCCGGACAGGGATTTTCAATGAGCAGTTCTTC	CASSRTGIFNEQFF	14	TRBV27	TRBJ2-1	TRBD1	once
TGTGCCAGCGGCACAGGGGGCCGGAGTGGCTACACCTTC	CASGTGGRSGYTF	13	TRBV21-1	TRBJ1-2	-	-
TGCAGCGCTTCCCCCTTGTTGCTCAATGAGCAGTTCTTC	CSASPLLLNEQFF	13	TRBV29-1	TRBJ2-1	-	-
TGTGCCAGTAGTATGGTGAGTGGGGTCGAGCAGTACTTC	CASSMVSGVEQYF	13	TRBV19	TRBJ2-7	-	-